This T cell receptor (beta chain) was retrieved from a study of T cell responses to AZD1222 COVID-19 vaccine. This CDR3 contains 15 residues. Germline V CDR1 and CDR2: LGHNA, YSLEER. The ends were cut back, 1 base at V and 0 bases at J, with 6 bases in the middle. The table came from immunoSEQ multiplex PCR; TCRdb's copy has only in-frame clones and leaves some out. The sample has 110,000 to 150,000 clones; around 93% are singletons. This sequence joins TRBV4-3 and TRBJ2-2; D is undetermined. The source material was peripheral blood, sampled 28 days after the second AZD1222 dose. This TCR derives from an adult who received the AZD1222 COVID-19 vaccine. CDR3 in amino acids: CASSQGRSNTGELFF. CDR3 bases: TGCGCCAGCAGCCAAGGAAGGTCGAACACCGGGGAGCTGTTTTTT.